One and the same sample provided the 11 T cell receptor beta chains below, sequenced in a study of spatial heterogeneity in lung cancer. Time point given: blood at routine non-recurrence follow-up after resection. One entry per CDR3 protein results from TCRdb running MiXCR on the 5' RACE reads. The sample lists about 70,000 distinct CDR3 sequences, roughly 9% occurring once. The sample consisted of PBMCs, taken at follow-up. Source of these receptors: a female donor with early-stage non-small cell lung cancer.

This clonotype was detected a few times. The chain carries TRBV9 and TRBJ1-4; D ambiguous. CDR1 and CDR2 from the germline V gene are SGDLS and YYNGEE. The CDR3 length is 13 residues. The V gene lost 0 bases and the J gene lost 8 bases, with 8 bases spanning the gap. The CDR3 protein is CASSVGDGEKLFF. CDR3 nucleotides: TGTGCCAGCAGCGTAGGTGATGGCGAAAAACTGTTTTTT.

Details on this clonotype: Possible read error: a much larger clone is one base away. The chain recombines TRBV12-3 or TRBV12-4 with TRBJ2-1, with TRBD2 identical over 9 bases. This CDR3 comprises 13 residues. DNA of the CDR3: TGTGTCACCGGACTAGCGCCCTTCAATGAGCAGTTCTTC. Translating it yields CVTGLAPFNEQFF.

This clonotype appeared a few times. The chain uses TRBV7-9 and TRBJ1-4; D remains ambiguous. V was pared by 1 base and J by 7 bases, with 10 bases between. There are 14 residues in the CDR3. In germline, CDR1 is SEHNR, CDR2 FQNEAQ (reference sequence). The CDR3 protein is CASSLDVVGEKLFF. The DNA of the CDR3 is TGTGCCAGCAGCTTAGATGTGGTGGGTGAAAAACTGTTTTTT.

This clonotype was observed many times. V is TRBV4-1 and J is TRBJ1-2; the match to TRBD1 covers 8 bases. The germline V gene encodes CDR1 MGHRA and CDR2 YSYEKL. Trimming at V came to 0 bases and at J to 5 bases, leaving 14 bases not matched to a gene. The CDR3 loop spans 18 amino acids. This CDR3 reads CASSQDEGTGDRGYGYTF. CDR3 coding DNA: TGCGCCAGCAGCCAAGATGAGGGGACAGGCGATAGAGGTTATGGCTACACCTTC.

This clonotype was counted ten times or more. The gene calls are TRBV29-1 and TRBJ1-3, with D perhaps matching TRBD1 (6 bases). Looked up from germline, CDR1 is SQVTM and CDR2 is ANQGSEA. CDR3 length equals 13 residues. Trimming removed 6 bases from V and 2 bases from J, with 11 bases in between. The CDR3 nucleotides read TGCAGCGTGGGGCAGGGGACTGGAAACACCATATATTTT. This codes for CSVGQGTGNTIYF.

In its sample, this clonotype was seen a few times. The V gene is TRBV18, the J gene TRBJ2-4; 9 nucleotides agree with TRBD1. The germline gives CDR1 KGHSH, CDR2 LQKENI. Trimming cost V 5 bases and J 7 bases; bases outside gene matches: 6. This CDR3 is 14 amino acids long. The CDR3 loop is CASSSRTGENIQYF. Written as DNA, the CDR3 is TGTGCCAGCTCATCCCGGACAGGGGAGAACATTCAGTACTTC.

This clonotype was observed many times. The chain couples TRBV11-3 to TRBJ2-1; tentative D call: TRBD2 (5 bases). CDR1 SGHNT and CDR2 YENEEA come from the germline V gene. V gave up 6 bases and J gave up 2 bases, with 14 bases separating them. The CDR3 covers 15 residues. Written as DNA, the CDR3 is TGTGCCAGCAGTCGTAGCGTCTCCACCTACAATGAGCAGTTCTTC. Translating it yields CASSRSVSTYNEQFF.

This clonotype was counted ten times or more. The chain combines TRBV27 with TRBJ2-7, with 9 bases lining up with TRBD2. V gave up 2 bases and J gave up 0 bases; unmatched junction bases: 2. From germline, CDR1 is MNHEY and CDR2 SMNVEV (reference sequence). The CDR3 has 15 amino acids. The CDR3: CASSLRGLASYEQYF. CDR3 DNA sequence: TGTGCCAGCAGTTTAAGGGGACTAGCCTCCTACGAGCAGTACTTC.

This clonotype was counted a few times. CDR3 residues: CASTPWTDSNQPQHF. The DNA of the CDR3 is TGTGCCAGCACCCCCTGGACAGATTCGAATCAGCCCCAGCATTTT. This chain joins TRBV6-1 and TRBJ1-5; D perhaps matches TRBD1 (6 bases). The CDR3 runs to 15 residues. Trimming left V 7 bases short and J 4 bases short, with 17 bases between. Per the germline V gene, CDR1 is MNHNS and CDR2 is SASEGT.

Here the CDR3 DNA reads TGTGCCAGCAGTGAATCTCTTAAGCGGACAGTCTCTGGAAACACCATATATTTT. It specifies CASSESLKRTVSGNTIYF. The gene calls are TRBV6-1 and TRBJ1-3; D possibly corresponds to TRBD1 (6 bases). The ends were cut back, 2 bases at V and 0 bases at J, with 17 bases in the middle. The CDR3 runs to 18 residues. CDR1 and CDR2 from the germline V gene are MNHNS and SASEGT.

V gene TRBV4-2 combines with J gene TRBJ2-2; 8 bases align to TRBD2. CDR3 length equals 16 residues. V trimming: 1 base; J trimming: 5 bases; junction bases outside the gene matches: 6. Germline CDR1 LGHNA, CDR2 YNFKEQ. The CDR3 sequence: CASSQGAGGGTGELFF. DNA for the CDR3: TGTGCCAGCAGCCAAGGGGCGGGAGGAGGTACCGGGGAGCTGTTTTTT.